This T cell receptor (beta chain) came from a study of regulatory T cells in long-lasting Graves disease. Across the study: Newly diagnosed Graves' patients had under 3 months of antithyroid drugs.

iRepertoire HTBI primers and Arm-PCR of CDR3 regions built TCR beta libraries. In the study's own analysis: Across all samples, approximately 64 TRBV segments and 14 TRBJ segments were identified. TCRdb re-derived calls from the multiplex PCR reads in MiXCR, one entry per CDR3 protein. These V and J calls originate from TCRdb's pipeline instead of the authors' own analysis. The repertoire holds 440,000 or so distinct CDR3 sequences, with about 15% as singletons. This clonotype appeared many times. Time point specified: newly diagnosed GD, antithyroid drugs for less than 3 months. Generation of the TCR library employed RNA extracted from PBMCs. Trimming cost V 2 bases and J 8 bases; bases outside gene matches: 12. CDR1 and CDR2 (germline): SEHNR, FQNEAQ (reference sequence). The CDR3 consists of 19 residues. The sample was also reused in another study, on T cells in Graves' hyperthyroidism and ophthalmopathy. That study reports: In the first-round RT-PCR of the TCR CDR3, the HTBI primer set was used. Blood also contained most expanded thyroid clonotypes above 0.001.

The TCR was taken from a woman aged 25 to 39 with Graves disease. The specimen was peripheral blood mononuclear cells (PBMCs), collected at new diagnosis, from a patient treated with antithyroid drugs. This rearrangement joins TRBV7-9 to TRBJ2-2; 15 bases are shared with TRBD2. Written as DNA, the CDR3 is TGTGCCAGCAGCTTACTTCCGAAGGGACTAGCGGGAGGACGTGGGGAGCTGTTTTTT. It encodes CASSLLPKGLAGGRGELFF.